This T cell receptor (beta chain) derives from a study of blood T cell repertoires in COVID-19. Study details: Sample material is recorded as cDNA or gDNA derived from T cells, B-cell-depleted T cells, or PBMCs.

How the authors handled the data: Reference gene primer amplification in the assay estimated nucleated cell counts. Some clones are missing from TCRdb's copy, which holds only in-frame ones; the method was immunoSEQ multiplex PCR. V and J calls and clone size come straight from that table; D and trimming were deduced from the DNA. The sample contains approximately 150,000 clones, 87% of which appear only once. Looked up from germline, CDR1 is MGHDK and CDR2 is SYGVNS. The V and J ends lost 2 bases and 0 bases respectively, with 16 bases between them. CDR3 length: 18 residues. The receptor's source is a human donor in a cohort sampled during active COVID-19. Sequenced sample: peripheral blood. The chain links TRBV25-1 to TRBJ2-2; D perhaps matches TRBD1 (6 bases). The CDR3: CASSEPMDSLANTGELFF. In DNA, the CDR3 is TGTGCCAGCAGTGAACCAATGGACAGCCTGGCGAACACCGGGGAGCTGTTTTTT.